This T cell receptor beta chain was documented in a study of CD8 T cells in Susac syndrome. There are 13 residues in the CDR3. The V and J ends lost 3 bases and 4 bases respectively, with 9 bases between them. Random hexamers were used to reverse transcribe an amount of roughly 0.45 to 1 ug RNA. TCRdb ran MiXCR on the immunoSEQ multiplex PCR reads and lists one entry per CDR3 protein. The repertoire has about 120,000 distinct CDR3 sequences, approximately 91% of them found once; the top ten carry around 0.15%. Sequenced input: CD4+ T cells from PBMCs. The TCR originated in a human donor in good health. The V call is TRBV12-3 or TRBV12-4, the J call TRBJ1-1; D unclear. The chain's CDR3 is CASSLRVGTEAFF. CDR3 DNA: TGTGCCAGCAGTTTGAGGGTGGGCACTGAAGCTTTCTTT.